This T cell receptor beta chain was retrieved from a study of CDR3 diversity in severe acne. One entry per CDR3 protein, called by TCRdb with MiXCR from the PCR reads. The sample consists of 90,000 or so distinct CDR3 sequences, about 48% of them appearing once. The CDR3 spans 15 residues. Trimming pared 0 bases from V and 2 bases from J, leaving 10 bases between. From germline, CDR1 is SGHRS and CDR2 YFSETQ. The sequencing sample was made of blood. V usage is TRBV5-1 and J usage is TRBJ2-3; a possible D gene is TRBD1 (5 bases). This clonotype was sampled from a male donor in good health, serving as a control. The CDR3 DNA reads TGCGCCAGCAGCTTGGGACAGCTCTTCACAGATACGCAGTATTTT. Translation gives CASSLGQLFTDTQYF.